Below are 24 T cell receptor beta chains sequenced from a single sample in a study of blood T cells in healthy people across ages. The authors ran a second PCR of roughly 7 to 11 cycles using a sample-barcoded 5' primer and a J-beta primer mix. TCRdb ran MiXCR on the 5' RACE reads and lists one entry per CDR3 protein. The sample lists more than 650,000 distinct CDR3 sequences, 20% to 25% seen once, with under 25% in the top ten. The sequenced sample consisted of blood. The source is a man between 65 and 85 years old in good health.

This clonotype was counted a few times. V is TRBV5-5 and J is TRBJ2-3; D may match TRBD1 or TRBD2 (5 bases each). The CDR3 covers 15 residues. Germline V lookup: CDR1 SGHKS, CDR2 YYEKEE (reference sequence). V dropped 0 bases and J dropped 6 bases, with 14 bases sitting between them. The CDR3 bases are TGTGCCAGCAGCTTGGTAAGAGGGGCGTTGGATACGCAGTATTTT. It specifies CASSLVRGALDTQYF. Filled out from reference TRBV5-5 and TRBJ2-3, the complete variable domain reads DAGVTQSPTHLIKTRGQQVTLRCSPISGHKSVSWYQQVLGQGPQFIFQYYEKEERGRGNFPDRFSARQFPNYSSELNVNALLLGDSALYLCASSLVRGALDTQYFGPGTRLTVL.

This clonotype turned up a few times. This chain joins TRBV5-1 and TRBJ2-2; D is uncertain. Trimming took off 2 bases at V and 6 bases at J, with 11 bases between the two ends. Germline V gene data show CDR1 as SGHRS and CDR2 as YFSETQ. The CDR3 totals 14 residues. The CDR3 reads CASSLVPSAGELFF. The CDR3 DNA reads as TGCGCCAGCAGCTTAGTTCCGTCGGCCGGGGAGCTGTTTTTT.

The CDR3 protein is CSARTPNQPQHF. The CDR3 bases are TGCAGTGCTAGAACCCCCAATCAGCCCCAGCATTTT. V is TRBV20-1 and J is TRBJ1-5; D not resolved. Trimming took 2 bases from V and 3 from J, leaving 5 bases between them. Germline V gene lookup returns CDR1 DFQATT and CDR2 SNEGSKA (reference sequence). The CDR3 runs 12 residues.

This clonotype was seen at least ten times. V usage is TRBV6-6 and J usage is TRBJ2-3; D might be TRBD2 (6 bases). CDR1 is MNHNY and CDR2 is SVGAGI in the germline V gene (reference sequence). V was clipped by 5 bases and J by 2 bases, with 8 bases between them. The CDR3 has 13 residues. CDR3 residues: CASSMDYTDTQYF. In DNA, the CDR3 is TGTGCCAGCAGTATGGACTACACAGATACGCAGTATTTT.

The table lists this clonotype with a few counts. The chain joins TRBV5-1 to TRBJ2-3; 9 positions agree with TRBD1. The junction had 5 bases not matched to a gene; V was cut back by 2 bases and J by 4 bases. This CDR3 has 15 residues. Germline V gene data show CDR1 as SGHRS and CDR2 as YFSETQ. The CDR3 bases are TGCGCCAGCAGCTTACAGGGGGCCAAGGCAGATACGCAGTATTTT. The encoded protein is CASSLQGAKADTQYF. The full variable domain, its missing parts supplied by reference TRBV5-1 and TRBJ2-3, is KAGVTQTPRYLIKTRGQQVTLSCSPISGHRSVSWYQQTPGQGLQFLFEYFSETQRNKGNFPGRFSGRQFSNSRSEMNVSTLELGDSALYLCASSLQGAKADTQYFGPGTRLTVL.

The chain employs TRBV20-1 and TRBJ2-7, with TRBD2 matching 12 bases. V dropped 6 bases and J dropped 0; count of bases not matched to a gene: 3. The length of the CDR3 is 14 residues. Germline V gene data show CDR1 as DFQATT and CDR2 as SNEGSKA (reference sequence). CDR3 amino acids: CSALAGGASYEQYF. CDR3 DNA sequence: TGCAGTGCCCTAGCGGGGGGGGCCTCCTACGAGCAGTACTTC.

Remarks on this clonotype: A read error may produce the germline difference seen at one junction end. This rearrangement joins TRBV12-3 or TRBV12-4 to TRBJ1-2, with D unresolved. There are 12 residues in the CDR3. CDR3 residues: CASSFPETRTSF. The DNA for the CDR3 is TGTGCCAGCAGTTTCCCCGAAACTAGGACTTCCTTC.

The rearrangement links TRBV29-1 to TRBJ1-3; weak D call: TRBD1 (5 bases). Trimming pared 5 bases from V and 0 bases from J, leaving 14 bases between. The germline CDR1 and CDR2 sequences are SQVTM and ANQGSEA. The CDR3 spans 15 residues. The CDR3: CSVSRADSSGNTIYF. CDR3 nucleotides: TGCAGCGTTTCCCGGGCCGACAGCTCTGGAAACACCATATATTTT.

This clonotype was observed a few times. The rearrangement links TRBV5-1 to TRBJ2-1, with 9 bases that match TRBD2. CDR3 length: 14 amino acids. After removal of 4 bases from V and 4 bases from J, the junction contained 3 bases not matched to a gene. Germline V lookup: CDR1 SGHRS, CDR2 YFSETQ. The CDR3 sequence is CASSTGLAYNEQFF. The CDR3 bases are TGCGCCAGCAGCACGGGACTAGCTTACAATGAGCAGTTCTTC. Full variable domain (missing parts from reference TRBV5-1 and TRBJ2-1): KAGVTQTPRYLIKTRGQQVTLSCSPISGHRSVSWYQQTPGQGLQFLFEYFSETQRNKGNFPGRFSGRQFSNSRSEMNVSTLELGDSALYLCASSTGLAYNEQFFGPGTRLTVL.

The rearrangement links TRBV18 to TRBJ1-4; D perhaps matches TRBD1 (5 bases). V lost 4 bases to trimming and J lost 8 bases, with 14 bases between them. CDR3 length: 14 amino acids. The germline CDR1 and CDR2 sequences are KGHSH and LQKENI. CDR3 region: CASSHAQGLEKLFF. Written as DNA, the CDR3 is TGTGCCAGCTCACACGCCCAGGGCCTAGAAAAACTGTTTTTT.

This clonotype was counted between two and nine times. V usage is TRBV18 and J usage is TRBJ1-3; D call uncertain. Trimming pared 3 bases from V and 4 bases from J, leaving 13 bases between. CDR1 is KGHSH, CDR2 LQKENI, per germline. The CDR3 loop spans 15 amino acids. The CDR3 spells CASSPTSPQGNTIYF. The CDR3 DNA reads as TGTGCCAGCTCACCTACATCCCCGCAGGGAAACACCATATATTTT.

The rearrangement links TRBV6-5 to TRBJ1-2; D gene unclear. The V gene lost 1 base and the J gene lost 6 bases, with 12 bases spanning the gap. CDR1 is MNHEY and CDR2 is SVGAGI in the germline V gene. The CDR3 length is 14 residues. CDR3 bases: TGTGCCAGCAGTTACTTATATGGTCGGGATGGCTACACCTTC. It encodes CASSYLYGRDGYTF.

The chain couples TRBV29-1 to TRBJ1-3, with D unclear. CDR1 and CDR2 (germline): SQVTM, ANQGSEA. The V and J ends lost 4 bases and 0 bases respectively, with 7 bases between them. The CDR3 runs 13 residues. In DNA form, the CDR3 reads TGCAGCGTTGTCAAGGCCTCTGGAAACACCATATATTTT. This translates into CSVVKASGNTIYF.

This clonotype appeared a few times. The gene calls are TRBV12-3 or TRBV12-4 and TRBJ1-3, with TRBD1 identical over 10 bases. J lost 3 bases, V lost 5 bases, and 7 bases had no gene match. The CDR3 length is 16 residues. The CDR3 is CASSPWTGGNGNTIYF. In DNA, the CDR3 is TGTGCCAGCAGTCCATGGACAGGGGGGAATGGAAACACCATATATTTT.

The gene calls are TRBV12-3 or TRBV12-4 and TRBJ1-1, with D tentatively TRBD1 (6 bases). The CDR3 has 12 residues. Deletions cut 7 bases from V and 8 bases from J, with 14 bases between. The CDR3 region is CASKTKGGEAFF. The CDR3 nucleotides read TGTGCCAGCAAGACCAAGGGGGGGGAAGCTTTCTTT.

As to this clonotype: One junction end disagrees with the germline gene, perhaps due to a read error. The V gene is TRBV20-1, the J gene TRBJ1-4; 8 bases are shared with TRBD1. Germline-derived CDR1 and CDR2 are DFQATT and SNEGSKA (reference sequence). This CDR3 contains 12 residues. The CDR3 sequence is CSVQGQDEKLLF. The CDR3 nucleotides are TGCAGTGTACAGGGACAGGATGAAAAACTGCTTTTT.

This clonotype has just a few counts. This chain links TRBV10-3 with TRBJ2-7; D is undetermined. This CDR3 contains 11 residues. The germline V and J ends were trimmed by 7 bases and 5 bases, with 9 bases remaining between them. The V gene's germline CDR1 is ENHRY and CDR2 SYGVKD. DNA for the CDR3: TGTGCCATCATGACCCCTAACGAGCAGTACGTC. Its translation is CAIMTPNEQYV.

The chain links TRBV7-9 to TRBJ2-7, with 9 bases fitting TRBD1. Per germline, CDR1 SEHNR and CDR2 FQNEAQ (reference sequence). After removal of 0 bases from V and 7 bases from J, the junction contained 7 bases not matched to a gene. This CDR3 is built from 15 residues. CDR3: CASSLADRGLREQYV. CDR3 coding DNA: TGTGCCAGCAGCTTAGCGGACAGGGGCCTTCGTGAGCAGTACGTC.

This chain uses TRBV21-1 with TRBJ2-5; TRBD2, the D gene given by the table, was not confirmed from the DNA. The DNA matches TRBJ2-7 better at its end, which makes the J call doubtful. TRBV21-1 is designated a pseudogene. This CDR3 region has 15 residues. For the CDR3, the DNA is TGTGCCAGCAGCAAAGTCCTAGCGGGGACCTGCGAGCAGTACGTC. Protein sequence: CASSKVLAGTCEQYV.

The genes are TRBV28 and TRBJ1-2, with a weak D call TRBD1 (5 bases). CDR3 size: 15 residues. V was cut by 3 bases and J by 8 bases, with 19 bases left in between. Germline V CDR1 and CDR2: MDHEN, SYDVKM. CDR3 in DNA: TGTGCCAGCAGTTTCCCGACATCAACTCGGGGGGGCTACACCTTC. It codes for CASSFPTSTRGGYTF.

The J gene is TRBJ1-1, the V gene TRBV7-9, with unresolved D. CDR1 is SEHNR, CDR2 FQNEAQ, per germline (reference sequence). The CDR3 is made up of 10 amino acids. V lost 4 bases, J lost 7 bases, and 4 bases lay in between. CDR3 nucleotide sequence: TGTGCCAGCAGCTCTAATGAAGCTTTCTTT. Translating it yields CASSSNEAFF.

V is TRBV6-5 and J is TRBJ2-4; D may be TRBD2 (6 bases). Germline CDR1 reads MNHEY; CDR2 reads SVGAGI. CDR3 size: 14 residues. The V end was cut by 3 bases, the J end by 7 bases, with 13 bases between. CDR3 loop: CASSYSGRGNIQYF. The CDR3 DNA reads TGTGCCAGCAGTTATTCGGGACGGGGGAACATTCAGTACTTC.

This clonotype was seen a few times. In this CDR3 the conserved last residue, phenylalanine or tryptophan, is missing, so a read error is likely. V gene TRBV18 combines with J gene TRBJ1-1; D may be TRBD1 (5 bases). CDR3 size: 11 residues. V was clipped by 3 bases and J by 8 bases, with 7 bases between them. Germline CDR1 KGHSH, CDR2 LQKENI. The chain's CDR3 is CASSPGTEAFL. CDR3 in DNA: TGTGCCAGCTCACCGGGGACGGAAGCTTTCCTT.

This sequence joins TRBV6-6 and TRBJ1-1; D gene uncertain. Germline CDR1 reads MNHNY; CDR2 reads SVGAGI (reference sequence). The CDR3 totals 14 residues. Trimming stripped 0 bases from V and 8 bases from J, with 13 bases between. CDR3 sequence: CASSYSGRRGEAFF. For the CDR3, the DNA is TGTGCCAGCAGTTACTCGGGAAGACGGGGAGAAGCTTTCTTT.